Each of the 10 T cell receptor beta chains below was sequenced from the same sample in a study of blood T cell repertoires in COVID-19. Clones were sequenced by immunoSEQ multiplex PCR, and TCRdb holds only the in-frame ones, with some missing. Of about 250,000 clones detected, 80% to 90% appear once; the ten largest clones hold 2% to 3%. The source material was PBMCs or T cells enriched from blood (not recorded which). These receptors were taken from a woman younger than 35 who had recovered from COVID-19.

The chain has TRBV18 and TRBJ2-7; 11 bases map to TRBD2. Germline CDR1 KGHSH, CDR2 LQKENI. Trimming removed 6 bases from V and 5 bases from J; junction bases left unmatched: 6. There are 14 residues in the CDR3. The chain's CDR3 is CASSASGGSHEQYF. Here the CDR3 DNA reads TGTGCCAGCTCTGCTAGCGGGGGGTCCCACGAGCAGTACTTC.

V is TRBV4-2 and J is TRBJ1-4; possibly TRBD1 for D (5 bases). Deletions cut 8 bases from V and 7 bases from J, with 23 bases between. This CDR3 contains 16 residues. Per germline, CDR1 LGHNA and CDR2 YNFKEQ. CDR3 sequence: CASSRRGQVGGEKLFF. CDR3 nucleotide sequence: TGTGCCAGCTCAAGACGGGGTCAGGTGGGGGGTGAAAAACTGTTTTTT.

In the case of this clone: One junction end disagrees with the germline gene, perhaps due to a read error. This chain links TRBV5-4 with TRBJ1-2, with D unclear. Germline V gene lookup returns CDR1 SGHNT and CDR2 YYREEE (reference sequence). This CDR3 is built from 9 residues. CDR3 in amino acids: CASSAAADF. The CDR3 bases are TGTGCCAGCAGCGCCGCGGCAGACTTC.

This chain connects TRBV3-1 (or the pseudogene TRBV3-2) to TRBJ1-5, with a weak D call TRBD1 (6 bases). This CDR3 comprises 15 residues. Germline values: CDR1 LGHDT, CDR2 YNNKEL (reference sequence). V gave up 3 bases and J gave up 4 bases, with 13 bases separating them. The CDR3 protein is CASSQDEGENQPQHF. The DNA of the CDR3 is TGTGCCAGCAGCCAGGATGAGGGGGAAAATCAGCCCCAGCATTTT.

The chain couples TRBV4-2 to TRBJ2-7; the D is unclear. Per the germline V gene, CDR1 is LGHNA and CDR2 is YNFKEQ. Trimming removed 0 bases from V and 6 bases from J, with 12 bases in between. The CDR3 spans 14 residues. For the CDR3, the DNA is TGTGCCAGCAGCCAAGAGTTGCGATCGGTCGAGCAGTACTTC. It is translated as CASSQELRSVEQYF.

This chain joins TRBV2 and TRBJ2-4; 8 positions match TRBD2. The CDR3 covers 21 residues. Looked up from germline, CDR1 is SNHLY and CDR2 is FYNNEI. V was pared by 0 bases and J by 0 bases, with 16 bases of the junction left unmatched. CDR3 sequence reads: CASSEALAGRGAPLAKNIQYF. DNA of the CDR3: TGTGCCAGCAGTGAAGCTCTCGCCGGGAGGGGGGCGCCACTAGCCAAAAACATTCAGTACTTC.

This clone was found once. The rearrangement joins TRBV2 to TRBJ2-2; D is perhaps TRBD1 (5 bases). V shed 5 bases and J shed 4 bases, with 14 bases lying between them. This CDR3 is 15 amino acids long. Looked up from germline, CDR1 is SNHLY and CDR2 is FYNNEI. CDR3 region: CASSSEAQGTGELFF. CDR3 bases: TGTGCCAGCAGTTCCGAAGCCCAGGGCACCGGGGAGCTGTTTTTT. The full variable domain, its missing parts supplied by reference TRBV2 and TRBJ2-2, is EPEVTQTPSHQVTQMGQEVILRCVPISNHLYFYWYRQILGQKVEFLVSFYNNEISEKSEIFDDQFSVERPDGSNFTLKIRSTKLEDSAMYFCASSSEAQGTGELFFGEGSRLTVL.

The chain joins TRBV28 to TRBJ2-2; D is uncertain. V was trimmed by 1 base and J by 6 bases, leaving 12 bases between them. Germline CDR1 reads MDHEN; CDR2 reads SYDVKM. This CDR3 is built from 15 residues. The CDR3 loop is CASSLSPVSPGELFF. CDR3 coding DNA: TGTGCCAGCAGTTTATCACCGGTGAGCCCCGGGGAGCTGTTTTTT. The whole variable domain, filled in from reference TRBV28 and TRBJ2-2, reads DVKVTQSSRYLVKRTGEKVFLECVQDMDHENMFWYRQDPGLGLRLIYFSYDVKMKEKGDIPEGYSVSREKKERFSLILESASTNQTSMYLCASSLSPVSPGELFFGEGSRLTVL.

A remark on this clone: Other DNA sequences in this sample translate to the same CDR3. The chain is built from TRBV18 and TRBJ1-1; D uncertain. Trimming stripped 2 bases from V and 1 base from J, with 5 bases between. The CDR3 is 13 residues long. CDR1 and CDR2 from the germline V gene are KGHSH and LQKENI. CDR3 loop: CASSPGTNTEAFF. The CDR3, as DNA: TGTGCCAGCTCACCAGGCACGAACACTGAAGCTTTCTTT.

The rearrangement joins TRBV18 to TRBJ2-7, with D perhaps TRBD1 (5 bases). The CDR3 runs to 15 residues. Deletions cut 1 base from V and 2 bases from J, with 12 bases between. Germline CDR1 KGHSH, CDR2 LQKENI. As DNA, the CDR3 is TGTGCCAGCTCACCACTTTTCGGCAGGGCCTACGAGCAGTACTTC. Translation gives CASSPLFGRAYEQYF.